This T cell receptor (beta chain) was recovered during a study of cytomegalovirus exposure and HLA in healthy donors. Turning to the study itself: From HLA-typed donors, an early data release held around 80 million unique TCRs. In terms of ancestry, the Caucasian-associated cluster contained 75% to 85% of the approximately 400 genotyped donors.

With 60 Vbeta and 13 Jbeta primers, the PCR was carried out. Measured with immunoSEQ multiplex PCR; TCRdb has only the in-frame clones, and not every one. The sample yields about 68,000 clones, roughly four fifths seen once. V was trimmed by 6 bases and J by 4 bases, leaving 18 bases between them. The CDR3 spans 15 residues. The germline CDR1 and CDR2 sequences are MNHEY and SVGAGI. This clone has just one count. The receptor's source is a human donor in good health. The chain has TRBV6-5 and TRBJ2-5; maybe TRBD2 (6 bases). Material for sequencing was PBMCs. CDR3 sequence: CASRPTGTGGETQYF. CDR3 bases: TGTGCCAGCAGACCAACCGGGACCGGGGGAGAGACCCAGTACTTC.